The entry below gives a single T cell receptor beta chain sequence along with its context. Its specificity is unknown. Trimming removed 5 bases from V and 1 base from J, with 14 bases in between. The germline CDR1 and CDR2 sequences are MNHEY and SVGAGI. The CDR3 loop spans 15 amino acids. Donors were healthy HIV-negative adults without recently reported acute infections or vaccinations. Unsorted samples, those not sorted, used approximately 100 million PBMCs for genomic DNA. This entry is derived from a study of shared clonotypes between healthy human individuals. Study results and caveats: Among donors, clonotype sharing was expected to be affected by sequencing depth.

Every subset's genomic DNA went evenly onto several immunoSEQ plates. Here immunoSEQ multiplex PCR was the method, and the copy in TCRdb shows in-frame clones only, minus some. The table shows fewer than 550,000 clones, with about three quarters occurring only once. This chain links TRBV6-5 with TRBJ2-5; tentative D call: TRBD1 (6 bases). The sequence was obtained from a middle-aged woman in good health. Some clones in this sample may be carry-over from other donors' samples. Sequencing was carried out using PBMCs. The CDR3 DNA sequence: TGTGCCAGCAGTGTCGGGACACTGGGCCAAGAGACCCAGTACTTC. Amino acids: CASSVGTLGQETQYF.